This T cell receptor (beta chain) originates from a study of chemoradiotherapy in HPV16-positive cancers. The assay was immunoSEQ multiplex PCR, and TCRdb's table has in-frame clones only and misses some. The sample has about 15,000 clones, about 92% seen once. This CDR3 contains 14 residues. The germline gives CDR1 SGHTA, CDR2 FQGNSA. The trim removed 1 base at V and 6 bases at J, leaving 3 bases unmatched. This clone has only one observation. The chain employs TRBV7-2 and TRBJ2-7, with TRBD2 matching over 10 bases. This specimen consisted of tumor tissue, obtained from a patient who underwent chemoradiotherapy. The receptor comes from a human donor with HPV-associated anogenital cancer. The CDR3 sequence is CASSLVSSGSEQYF. As DNA, the CDR3 is TGTGCCAGCAGCTTAGTGTCTAGCGGGAGCGAGCAGTACTTC.